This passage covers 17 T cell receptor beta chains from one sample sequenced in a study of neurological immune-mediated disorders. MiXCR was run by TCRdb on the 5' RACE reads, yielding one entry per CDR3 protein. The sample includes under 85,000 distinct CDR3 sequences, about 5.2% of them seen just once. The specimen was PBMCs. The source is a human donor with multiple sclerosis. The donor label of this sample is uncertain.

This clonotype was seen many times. CDR3: CASSRYAGGTGELFF. CDR3 nucleotides: TGTGCCAGCAGTCGCTACGCGGGGGGCACCGGGGAGCTGTTTTTT. The V and J genes are TRBV2 and TRBJ2-2; 8 nucleotides align to TRBD2. Germline CDR1 is SNHLY and CDR2 is FYNNEI. With V trimmed by 5 bases and J by 4 bases, 6 bases remained unmatched. The CDR3 is 15 residues long.

The CDR3 region is CASSLDRRTDTQYF. CDR3 coding DNA: TGTGCCAGCAGCTTGGACAGACGCACAGATACGCAGTATTTT. The chain carries TRBV5-5 and TRBJ2-3; no definite D call. The germline V and J ends were trimmed by 0 bases and 1 base, with 6 bases remaining between them. The CDR3 is 14 amino acids. The V gene's germline CDR1 is SGHKS and CDR2 YYEKEE (reference sequence).

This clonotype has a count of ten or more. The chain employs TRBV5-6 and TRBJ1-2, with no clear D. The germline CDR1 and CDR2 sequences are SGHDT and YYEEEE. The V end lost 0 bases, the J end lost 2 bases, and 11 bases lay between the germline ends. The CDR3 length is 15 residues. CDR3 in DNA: TGTGCCAGCAGCTTGGATTTGGTAGGCAACTATGGCTACACCTTC. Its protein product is CASSLDLVGNYGYTF.

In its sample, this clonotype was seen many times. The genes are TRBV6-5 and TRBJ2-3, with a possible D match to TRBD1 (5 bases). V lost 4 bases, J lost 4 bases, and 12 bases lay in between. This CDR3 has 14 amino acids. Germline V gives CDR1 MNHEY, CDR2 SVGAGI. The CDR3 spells CASSSYRGPDTQYF. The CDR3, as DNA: TGTGCCAGCAGTTCGTATAGGGGCCCAGATACGCAGTATTTT.

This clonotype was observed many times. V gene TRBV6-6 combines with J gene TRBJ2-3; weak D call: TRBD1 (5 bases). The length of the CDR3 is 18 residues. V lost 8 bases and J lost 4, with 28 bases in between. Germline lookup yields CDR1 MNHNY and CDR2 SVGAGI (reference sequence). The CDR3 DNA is TGTGCCAGCCGATTCCGGCCATCCGGCTTTACAGGACCAGATACGCAGTATTTT. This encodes CASRFRPSGFTGPDTQYF.

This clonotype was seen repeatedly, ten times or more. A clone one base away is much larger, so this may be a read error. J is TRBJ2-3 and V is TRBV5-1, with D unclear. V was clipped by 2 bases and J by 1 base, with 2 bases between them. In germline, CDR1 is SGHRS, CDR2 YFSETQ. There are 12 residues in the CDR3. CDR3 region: CASSFGTDTQYF. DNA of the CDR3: TGCGCCAGCAGCTTCGGCACAGATACGCAGTATTTT.

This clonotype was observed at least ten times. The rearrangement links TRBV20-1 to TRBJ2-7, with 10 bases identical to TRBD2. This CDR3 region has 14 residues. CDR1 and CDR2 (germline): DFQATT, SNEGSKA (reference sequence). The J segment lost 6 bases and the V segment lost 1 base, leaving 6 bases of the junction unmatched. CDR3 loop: CSARGSGLASEQYF. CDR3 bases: TGCAGTGCTAGAGGCTCGGGACTAGCGAGCGAGCAGTACTTC.

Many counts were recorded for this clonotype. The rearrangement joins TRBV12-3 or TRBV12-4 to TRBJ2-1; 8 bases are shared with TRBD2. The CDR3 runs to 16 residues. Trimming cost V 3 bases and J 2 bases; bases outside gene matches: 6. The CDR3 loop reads CASSFESGGPYNEQFF. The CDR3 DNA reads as TGTGCCAGCAGTTTCGAGTCGGGGGGGCCCTACAATGAGCAGTTCTTC.

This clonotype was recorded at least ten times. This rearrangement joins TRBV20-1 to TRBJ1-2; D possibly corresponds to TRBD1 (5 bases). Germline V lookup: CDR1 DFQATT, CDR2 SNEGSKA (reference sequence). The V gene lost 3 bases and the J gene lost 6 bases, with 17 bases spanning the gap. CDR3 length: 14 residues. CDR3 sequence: CSASPPGLTHGYTF. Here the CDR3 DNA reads TGCAGTGCTAGCCCGCCGGGACTGACACATGGCTACACCTTC.

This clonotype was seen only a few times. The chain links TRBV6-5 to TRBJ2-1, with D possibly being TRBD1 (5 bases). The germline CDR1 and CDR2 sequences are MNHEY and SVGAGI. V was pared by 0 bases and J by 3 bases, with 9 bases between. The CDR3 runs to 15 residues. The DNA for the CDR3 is TGTGCCAGCAGTTACTCGATCGACAGCTACAATGAGCAGTTCTTC. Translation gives CASSYSIDSYNEQFF.

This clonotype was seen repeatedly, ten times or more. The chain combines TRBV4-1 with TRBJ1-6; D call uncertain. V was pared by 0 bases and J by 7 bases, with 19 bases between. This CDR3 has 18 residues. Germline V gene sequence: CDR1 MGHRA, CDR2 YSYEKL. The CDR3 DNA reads TGCGCCAGCAGCCAAGAAGGGTTTAATGGACGGATAAATTCACCCCTCCACTTT. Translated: CASSQEGFNGRINSPLHF.

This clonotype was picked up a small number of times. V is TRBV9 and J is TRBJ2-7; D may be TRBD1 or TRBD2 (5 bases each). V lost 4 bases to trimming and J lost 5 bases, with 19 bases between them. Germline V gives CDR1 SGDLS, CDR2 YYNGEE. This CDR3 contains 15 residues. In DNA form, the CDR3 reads TGTGCCAGCAGCCCCCGGGACGTGGTCCACCACGAGCAGTACTTC. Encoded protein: CASSPRDVVHHEQYF.

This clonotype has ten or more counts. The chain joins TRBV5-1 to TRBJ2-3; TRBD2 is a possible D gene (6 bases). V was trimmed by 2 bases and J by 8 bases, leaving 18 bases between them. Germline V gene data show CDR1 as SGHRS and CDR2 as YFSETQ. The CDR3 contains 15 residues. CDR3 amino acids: CASSLVSGAEGTQYF. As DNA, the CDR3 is TGCGCCAGCAGCTTAGTATCTGGGGCGGAGGGTACGCAGTATTTT.

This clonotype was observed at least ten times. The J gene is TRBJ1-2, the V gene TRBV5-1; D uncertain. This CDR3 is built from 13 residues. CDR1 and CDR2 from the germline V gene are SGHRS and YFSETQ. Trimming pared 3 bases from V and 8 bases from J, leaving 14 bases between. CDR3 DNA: TGCGCCAGCAGCTCGCTGGGCTCCTGGGGCTACACCTTC. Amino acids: CASSSLGSWGYTF.

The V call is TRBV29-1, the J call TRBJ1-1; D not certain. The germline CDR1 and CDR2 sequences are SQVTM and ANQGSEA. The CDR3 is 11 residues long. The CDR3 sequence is CSATENTEAFF. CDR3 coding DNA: TGCAGTGCCACCGAAAACACTGAAGCTTTCTTT.

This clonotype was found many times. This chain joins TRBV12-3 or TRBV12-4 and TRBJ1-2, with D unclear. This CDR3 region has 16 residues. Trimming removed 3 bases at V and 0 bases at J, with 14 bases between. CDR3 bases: TGTGCCAGCAGTTTTATCTACCAACATTCTAACTATGGCTACACCTTC. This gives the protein CASSFIYQHSNYGYTF.

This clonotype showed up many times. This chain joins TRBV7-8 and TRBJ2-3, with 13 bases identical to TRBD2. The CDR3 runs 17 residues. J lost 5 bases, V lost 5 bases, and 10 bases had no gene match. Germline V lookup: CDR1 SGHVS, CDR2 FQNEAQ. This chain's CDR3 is CASSLRTSGGRGDTQYF. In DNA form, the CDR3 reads TGTGCCAGCAGCCTCCGGACTAGCGGGGGACGAGGAGATACGCAGTATTTT.